This T cell receptor (beta chain) stems from a study of cytomegalovirus exposure and HLA in healthy donors. Primers: 60 Vbeta forward and 13 Jbeta reverse. This table comes from immunoSEQ multiplex PCR, and its TCRdb copy is limited to in-frame clones, with some not included. The sample carries 130,000 to 150,000 clones, roughly 73% recorded once. Overall study results and limits: Sequencing probably produced one cluster of sequence variants that were highly shared. Using the classifier, cytomegalovirus status was reportedly diagnosed with high specificity and sensitivity.

This CDR3 spans 14 amino acids. Germline loops: CDR1 ENHRY, CDR2 SYGVKD. V lost 10 bases to trimming and J lost 5 bases, with 21 bases between them. A remark on this clone: Antigen specificity is unknown.

Sequencing was performed on PBMCs. The receptor was derived from a woman aged 40 to 50 in good health and CMV-seronegative. V is TRBV10-3 and J is TRBJ2-7; possibly TRBD1 for D (7 bases). CDR3 DNA sequence: TGTGCCACCAAAGGAGGGGGCGCGGGTCACGAGCAGTACGTC. Translating gives CATKGGGAGHEQYV.